These T cell receptor beta chains were read from a single sample in a study of type 1 regulatory T cells. Their antigens are not known. TCRdb called the reads again in MiXCR, with one record for every CDR3 protein. This sample has about 68,000 distinct CDR3 sequences, with 63% found just once. Sequencing was done on a sample of cultured T cells, either the whole culture or a sorted T cell fraction (not recorded which). These receptors all stem from a human donor in good health. Both conserved end residues are part of each CDR3. Fields, in order: D gene, V gene, clone size, J gene, CDR3 DNA, CDR3 protein. D genes are given only for firm matches. Clone size, where shown, is once, few, many, or a class for clones that have expanded.

D: .
V: TRBV4-2
size: .
J: TRBJ1-1
DNA: TGTGCCAGCAGCCAAGTTGGAGGGAACACTGAAGCTTTCTTT
CDR3: CASSQVGGNTEAFF

D: .
V: TRBV12-3/TRBV12-4
size: once
J: TRBJ1-3
DNA: TGTGCCAGCTCCGGCAGCTCTGGAAACACCATATATTTT
CDR3: CASSGSSGNTIYF

D: .
V: TRBV7-2
size: .
J: TRBJ2-2
DNA: TGTGCCAGCAGCTCCCTGACTAGATCTACCGGGGAGCTGTTTTTT
CDR3: CASSSLTRSTGELFF

D: .
V: TRBV4-2
size: .
J: TRBJ2-7
DNA: TGTGCCAGCAGCCAAGCGGCAGGGTCTAAGGACGAGCAGTACTTC
CDR3: CASSQAAGSKDEQYF

D: TRBD1
V: TRBV20-1
size: .
J: TRBJ2-7
DNA: TGCAGTGCTAGCGGGACAGGACAATACGAGCAGTACTTC
CDR3: CSASGTGQYEQYF

D: TRBD2
V: TRBV20-1
size: .
J: TRBJ2-1
DNA: TGCGGTGCTAGACCTACACTAGCGGGAGAGAATGAGCAGTTCTTC
CDR3: CGARPTLAGENEQFF

D: TRBD2
V: TRBV7-3
size: .
J: TRBJ2-3
DNA: TGTGCCAGCAGCTTCGCGGGAGCAGATACGCAGTATTTT
CDR3: CASSFAGADTQYF

D: .
V: TRBV19
size: .
J: TRBJ2-7
DNA: TGTGCCAGTAGTATAGGAGGCTACGAGCAGTACTTC
CDR3: CASSIGGYEQYF

D: .
V: TRBV3-1
size: few
J: TRBJ1-5
DNA: TGTGCCAGCAGCCTGTCAGGGAGCAATCAGCCCCAGCATTTT
CDR3: CASSLSGSNQPQHF

D: .
V: TRBV7-2
size: .
J: TRBJ2-1
DNA: TGTGCCAGCACCCTAATGTCGGGTTTGCCCTACAATGAGCAGTTCTTC
CDR3: CASTLMSGLPYNEQFF

D: TRBD1
V: TRBV6-5
size: .
J: TRBJ2-2
DNA: TGTGCCACTTTGGACAGGACGAACACCGGGGAGCTGTTTTTT
CDR3: CATLDRTNTGELFF

D: .
V: TRBV20-1
size: .
J: TRBJ2-2
DNA: TGCAGTGCCCTGAACACCGGGGAGCTGTTTTTT
CDR3: CSALNTGELFF

D: TRBD2
V: TRBV20-1
size: .
J: TRBJ2-5
DNA: TGCAGTGATCGACTAGCGGGACACTCCGGGGAGACCCAGTACTTC
CDR3: CSDRLAGHSGETQYF

D: .
V: TRBV6-2/TRBV6-3
size: .
J: TRBJ2-2
DNA: TGTGCCAGCAGTTACCAGGGGTCGGCCACCGGGGAGCTGTTTTTT
CDR3: CASSYQGSATGELFF

D: TRBD2
V: TRBV9
size: .
J: TRBJ2-1
DNA: TGTGCCAGCAGCGTAGCGTGGGGACTAGCTGGAGAGCAGTTCTTC
CDR3: CASSVAWGLAGEQFF

D: .
V: TRBV29-1
size: .
J: TRBJ2-7
DNA: TGCAGCGTTGTAGGAGTATACGAGCAGTACTTC
CDR3: CSVVGVYEQYF

D: TRBD2
V: TRBV14
size: .
J: TRBJ2-1
DNA: TGTGCCAGCAGCCAAAGCGGGAGGTGGAATGAGCAGTTCTTC
CDR3: CASSQSGRWNEQFF

D: TRBD2
V: TRBV20-1
size: .
J: TRBJ2-3
DNA: TGCAGTGCTCTAGTCGGGAGGGCCCCAGATACGCAGTATTTT
CDR3: CSALVGRAPDTQYF

D: TRBD1
V: TRBV7-9
size: few
J: TRBJ2-5
DNA: TGTGCCAGCAGTTGGGACAGGGCCTCGGGGGAGACCCAGTACTTC
CDR3: CASSWDRASGETQYF

D: TRBD2
V: TRBV20-1
size: .
J: TRBJ2-2
DNA: TGCAGTGCCGAGAGCGGGAGTTCGGTCGGGGAGCTGTTTTTT
CDR3: CSAESGSSVGELFF

D: TRBD1
V: TRBV5-1
size: few
J: TRBJ2-5
DNA: TGCGCCAGCTCGGGACAGGCCGGGGAGACCCAGTACTTC
CDR3: CASSGQAGETQYF

D: TRBD1
V: TRBV7-9
size: .
J: TRBJ2-7
DNA: TGTGCCAGCAGCTTAGCCGGGACAGCCTACGAGCAGTACTTC
CDR3: CASSLAGTAYEQYF

D: .
V: TRBV30
size: .
J: TRBJ1-4
DNA: TGTGCCTGGAGCGGCGTCGGGGAAAAACTGTTTTTT
CDR3: CAWSGVGEKLFF

D: .
V: TRBV7-6
size: .
J: TRBJ2-2
DNA: TGTGCCAGCAGCTTAGTTGGGGGAGCCAACACCGGGGAGCTGTTTTTT
CDR3: CASSLVGGANTGELFF

D: .
V: TRBV9
size: few
J: TRBJ2-1
DNA: TGTGCCAGCAGCACCCAGGGACTTTACAATGAGCAGTTCTTC
CDR3: CASSTQGLYNEQFF

D: .
V: TRBV5-1
size: .
J: TRBJ2-3
DNA: TGCGCCAGCCGTGCCCTCAATACGCAGTATTTT
CDR3: CASRALNTQYF

D: .
V: TRBV4-2
size: .
J: TRBJ2-1
DNA: TGTGCCAGCACCTCAACCGGCGAGGGGAAACGCAATGAGCAGTTCTTC
CDR3: CASTSTGEGKRNEQFF

D: TRBD2
V: TRBV10-3
size: .
J: TRBJ2-5
DNA: TGTGCCATCAGTGAGCGGGGGGGCCAAGAGACCCAGTACTTC
CDR3: CAISERGGQETQYF